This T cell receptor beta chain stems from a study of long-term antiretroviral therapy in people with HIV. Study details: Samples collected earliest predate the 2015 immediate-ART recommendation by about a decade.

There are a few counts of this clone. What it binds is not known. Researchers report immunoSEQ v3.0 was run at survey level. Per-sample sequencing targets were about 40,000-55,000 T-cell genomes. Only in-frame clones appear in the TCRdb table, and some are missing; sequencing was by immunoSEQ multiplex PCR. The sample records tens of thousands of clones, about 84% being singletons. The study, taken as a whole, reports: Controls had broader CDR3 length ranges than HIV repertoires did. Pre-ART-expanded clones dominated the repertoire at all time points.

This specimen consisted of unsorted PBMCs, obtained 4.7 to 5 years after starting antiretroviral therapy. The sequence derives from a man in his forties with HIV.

This chain's CDR3 is CASSPGADGSYEQYF. CDR3 coding DNA: TGCGCCAGCAGTCCAGGGGCAGACGGTTCCTACGAGCAGTACTTC. The chain has TRBV4-3 and TRBJ2-7; D may be TRBD1 (6 bases). V lost 6 bases, J lost 1 base, and 16 bases lay in between. CDR3 length equals 15 residues. From germline, CDR1 is LGHNA and CDR2 YSLEER.